The entry that follows covers one T cell receptor (beta chain) sequence. As yet, its antigen is unknown. Researchers ran the PCR with 60 Vbeta and 13 Jbeta primers. Original analysis: Unique TCR beta chains totaled roughly 80 million in a later count, with around 11 million of them shared. Generated by immunoSEQ multiplex PCR, the TCRdb table keeps only in-frame clones and is missing some. D and trimming come from the DNA, and the V and J calls and clone size come from that table. The sample carries approximately 300,000 clones, 80% recorded once. This CDR3 has 15 amino acids. Germline CDR1 is WSHSY and CDR2 is SAAADI. With 3 bases removed from V and 1 base from J, the gap between germline ends came to 13 bases. The source of the sample is a study of cytomegalovirus exposure and HLA in healthy donors. Findings and limits, study-wide: In a later analysis, TCR beta V- and J-gene trimming showed a link to a missense DCLRE1C variant. Presence/absence results assume similar sequencing depth per donor, which may not hold. Several of the most significant clusters were apparently associated with common viral pathogens in a later analysis.

The specimen sequenced was PBMCs. The chain joins TRBV10-2 to TRBJ2-7; D not certain. The clonotype was recovered from a girl aged 2-10 years in good health and CMV-seronegative. CDR3 region: CASSDNGFISYEQYF. In nucleotides, the CDR3 is TGCGCCAGCAGTGATAATGGCTTTATATCCTACGAGCAGTACTTC.